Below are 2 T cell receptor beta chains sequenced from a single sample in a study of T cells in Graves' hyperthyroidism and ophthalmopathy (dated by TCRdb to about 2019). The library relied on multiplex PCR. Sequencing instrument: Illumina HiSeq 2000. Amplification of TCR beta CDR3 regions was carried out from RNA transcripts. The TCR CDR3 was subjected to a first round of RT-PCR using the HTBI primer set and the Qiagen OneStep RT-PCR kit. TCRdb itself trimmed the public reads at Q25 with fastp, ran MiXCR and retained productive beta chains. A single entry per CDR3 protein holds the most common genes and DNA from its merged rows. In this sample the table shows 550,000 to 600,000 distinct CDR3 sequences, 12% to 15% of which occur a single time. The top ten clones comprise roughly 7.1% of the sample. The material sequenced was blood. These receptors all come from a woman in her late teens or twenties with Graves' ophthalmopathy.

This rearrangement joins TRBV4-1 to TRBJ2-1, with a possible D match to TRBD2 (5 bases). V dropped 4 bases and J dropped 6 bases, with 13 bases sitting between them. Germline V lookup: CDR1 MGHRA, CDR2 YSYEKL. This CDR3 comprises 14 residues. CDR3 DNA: TGCGCCAGCAGCCCCGGACTTTTTGGCAATGAGCAGTTCTTC. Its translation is CASSPGLFGNEQFF.

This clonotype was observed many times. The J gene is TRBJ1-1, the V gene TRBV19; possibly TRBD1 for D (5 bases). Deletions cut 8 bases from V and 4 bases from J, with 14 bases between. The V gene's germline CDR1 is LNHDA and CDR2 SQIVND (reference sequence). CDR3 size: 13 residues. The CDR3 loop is CASESSRGTEAFF. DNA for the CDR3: TGTGCCAGTGAAAGTAGTAGGGGCACTGAAGCTTTCTTT.